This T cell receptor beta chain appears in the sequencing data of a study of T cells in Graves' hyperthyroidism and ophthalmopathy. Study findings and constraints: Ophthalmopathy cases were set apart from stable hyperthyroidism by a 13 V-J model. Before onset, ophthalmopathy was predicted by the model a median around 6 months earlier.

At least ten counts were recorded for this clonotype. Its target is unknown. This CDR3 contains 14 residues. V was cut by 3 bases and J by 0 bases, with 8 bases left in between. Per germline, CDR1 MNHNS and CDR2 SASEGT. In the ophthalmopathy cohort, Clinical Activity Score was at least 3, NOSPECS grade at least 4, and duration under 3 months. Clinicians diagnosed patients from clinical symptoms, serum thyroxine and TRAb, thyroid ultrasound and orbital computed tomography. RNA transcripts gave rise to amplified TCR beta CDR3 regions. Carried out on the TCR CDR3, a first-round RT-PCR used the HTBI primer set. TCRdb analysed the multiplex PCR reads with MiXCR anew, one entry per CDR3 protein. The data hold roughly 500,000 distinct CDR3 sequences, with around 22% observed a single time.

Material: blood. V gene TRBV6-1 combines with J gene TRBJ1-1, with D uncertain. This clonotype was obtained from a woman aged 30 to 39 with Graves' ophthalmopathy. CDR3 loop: CASSDGPVNTEAFF. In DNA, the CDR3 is TGTGCCAGCAGTGACGGACCAGTGAACACTGAAGCTTTCTTT.